This T cell receptor (beta chain) derives from a study of cytomegalovirus exposure and HLA in healthy donors. The CDR3 length is 16 residues. The V segment lost 0 bases and the J segment 0 bases; nucleotides outside the gene matches: 3. CDR1 is SQVTM, CDR2 ANQGSEA, per germline. This clone was counted a single time. Its cognate antigen is unknown. Donors came from a validation cohort of approximately 110 subjects, distinct from the first 666-subject cohort. Study outcomes and limitations: A classifier reportedly called cytomegalovirus status with high sensitivity and specificity. Most TCRs appeared rarely, but some public TCRs recurred in many donors.

Assay: immunoSEQ multiplex PCR; the TCRdb copy retains only in-frame clones and omits some. The table has more than 85,000 clones, around 93% seen once; the top ten hold about 1%. The sequence derives from a woman in her 30s in good health and CMV-seropositive. The chain combines TRBV29-1 with TRBJ2-1; 9 positions match TRBD1. Sequencing was performed on PBMCs. The CDR3 coding sequence is TGCAGCGTTGAAGATTGGGACAGGGCCTCCTACAATGAGCAGTTCTTC. Translation: CSVEDWDRASYNEQFF.